This T cell receptor beta chain appears in the sequencing data of a study of OX40 agonist ivuxolimab in advanced cancers. This clone turned up a few times. V gave up 5 bases and J gave up 7 bases; unmatched junction bases: 16. From germline, CDR1 is SGHTA and CDR2 FQGNSA. The CDR3 sequence is 17 residues long. The data were produced by immunoSEQ multiplex PCR, yet TCRdb's version contains in-frame clones alone and is incomplete. The sample lists 55,000 to 70,000 clones, 80% to 90% occurring once. The material sequenced was CD4+ or CD8+ T cells sorted from blood, taken in a trial of the OX40 agonist ivuxolimab. This TCR came from an adult with an advanced solid tumor such as melanoma, head and neck, liver or kidney cancer. This chain uses TRBV7-2 with TRBJ2-1; 8 positions agree with TRBD2. The CDR3 protein is CASSHETTGGAGNEQFF. Written as DNA, the CDR3 is TGTGCCAGCAGCCATGAAACCACCGGGGGGGCCGGGAATGAGCAGTTCTTC.